The clone carrying this T cell receptor beta chain was found a few times. What it binds is unknown. TCRdb processed the reads anew with MiXCR; each CDR3 protein has one entry. The data hold 70,000 or so distinct CDR3 sequences, with 25% to 30% observed a single time. These data come from a study of T cell repertoires in cytomegalovirus infection. Study at large: CMV epitopes, recently identified HLA-C-restricted and well-studied HLA-B-restricted, were used. Based on public TCR beta signatures, there were indications of CMV infection and of a matching HLA type. Overall study results and limits: Dominant in the ex vivo response were TCR beta clonotypes restricted by HLA-C and specific for CMV. The cumulative frequency of public TCR beta families distinguished individuals who carried CMV together with the relevant HLA.

Germline V gene lookup returns CDR1 SEHNR and CDR2 FQNEAQ (reference sequence). The CDR3 sequence is 13 residues long. The V and J ends lost 4 bases and 4 bases respectively, with 5 bases between them. The receptor was isolated from a human donor in good health (CMV status not recorded). Some clones in this sample may be carry-over from other donors' samples. This chain joins TRBV7-9 and TRBJ1-6; D ambiguous. Sequences were derived from CD8+ T cells from cultured PBMCs, sampled from culture after CMV antigen stimulation. CDR3 region: CASSSSYNSPLHF. The CDR3 DNA is TGTGCCAGCAGCTCCTCATATAATTCACCCCTCCACTTT. Full variable domain (missing parts from reference TRBV7-9 and TRBJ1-6): DTGVSQNPRHKITKRGQNVTFRCDPISEHNRLYWYRQTLGQGPEFLTYFQNEAQLEKSRLLSDRFSAERPKGSFSTLEIQRTEQGDSAMYLCASSSSYNSPLHFGNGTRLTVT.